The present T cell receptor (beta chain) was sequenced within a study of cytomegalovirus exposure and HLA in healthy donors. Concerning this clone itself: Its matching antigen is unknown.

Whole-study results and caveats: When a later analysis compared HLA-associated TCR beta chains with equally common others, the HLA-associated chains turned out to be more clonally expanded and to have lower generation probabilities. HLA alleles showed associations with some 17,000 TCR beta sequences in a later analysis, at a 0.05 false discovery rate. It was confirmed in vitro that three of the CMV-associated chains were specific for CMV antigens.

Trimming at V came to 5 bases and at J to 4 bases, leaving 22 bases not matched to a gene. The CDR3 is 19 amino acids. Germline CDR1 SGHNT, CDR2 YYREEE (reference sequence). This PCR relied on a set of 60 Vbeta primers and 13 Jbeta primers. TCRdb keeps only in-frame clones here, not all; method: immunoSEQ multiplex PCR. Here the sample spans approximately 78,000 clones, around 84% being singletons. The receptor was isolated from a woman aged 45 to 65 in good health and CMV-seronegative. Sequences were obtained from PBMCs. The gene calls are TRBV5-4 and TRBJ2-7; TRBD1 aligns across 9 bases. The CDR3 reads CASSKGGGQGFRLGYEQYV. In nucleotides, the CDR3 is TGTGCCAGCAGTAAAGGCGGCGGACAGGGGTTTCGTTTGGGGTACGAGCAGTACGTC.